These 16 T cell receptor beta chains were sequenced from one sample in a study of CD8+CD57+ T cells in acquired aplastic anemia. Whoever was chosen for sequencing had shown CD8+CD57+ cell expansion by flow cytometry. The template used for profiling TCR beta VDJ and CDR3 was genomic DNA. MiXCR, run by TCRdb on the reads, gives a single entry per CDR3 protein. The sample lists about 290,000 distinct CDR3 sequences; 56% were seen once. The sample consisted of sorted CD4+, CD8+, or CD8+CD57+ T cells (not recorded which) from PBMCs. The receptors come from a human donor with aplastic anemia.

In DNA, the CDR3 is TGCAGCGTTGGGGGAAGGGCTGCGGGGTCCGAGCAGTACTTC. This gives the protein CSVGGRAAGSEQYF. The chain joins TRBV29-1 to TRBJ2-7; tentative D call: TRBD2 (6 bases). Per germline, CDR1 SQVTM and CDR2 ANQGSEA. V gave up 4 bases and J gave up 6 bases, with 19 bases separating them. The CDR3 has 14 residues.

This clonotype has only one observation. The CDR3, as DNA: TGTGCCAGCACTTGGCAGGGTTCCTACGAGCAGTACTTC. Protein: CASTWQGSYEQYF. The genes are TRBV12-3 or TRBV12-4 and TRBJ2-7, with D perhaps TRBD1 (5 bases). There are 13 residues in the CDR3. The germline V and J ends were trimmed by 7 bases and 1 base, with 11 bases remaining between them.

The chain has TRBV19 and TRBJ2-1; 8 nucleotides align to TRBD1. The CDR3 covers 15 residues. V lost 9 bases, J lost 5 bases, and 12 bases stayed unmatched. Looked up from germline, CDR1 is LNHDA and CDR2 is SQIVND (reference sequence). In DNA form, the CDR3 reads TGTGCCAGCTCAACCGGGACAGGATTAGACAATGAGCAGTTCTTC. This gives the protein CASSTGTGLDNEQFF.

The chain uses TRBV5-1 and TRBJ1-1; 9 bases agree with TRBD1. CDR1 and CDR2 from the germline V gene are SGHRS and YFSETQ. V was clipped by 4 bases and J by 6 bases; unmatched bases: 10. The CDR3 has 15 amino acids. The CDR3, as DNA: TGCGCCAGCAGCGATGGGACAGGGCACTCCGCTGAAGCTTTCTTT. This codes for CASSDGTGHSAEAFF.

This clonotype was seen only once. The chain is built from TRBV7-2 and TRBJ1-1; tentative D call: TRBD1 (5 bases). Per germline, CDR1 SGHTA and CDR2 FQGNSA. The CDR3 has 11 amino acids. The ends were cut back, 5 bases at V and 7 bases at J, with 8 bases in the middle. The CDR3 is CASSRDGEAFF. As DNA, the CDR3 is TGTGCCAGCAGCCGGGACGGTGAAGCTTTCTTT. Combining the CDR3 with reference TRBV7-2 and TRBJ1-1 gives the whole variable domain GAGVSQSPSNKVTEKGKDVELRCDPISGHTALYWYRQSLGQGLEFLIYFQGNSAPDKSGLPSDRFSAERTGGSVSTLTIQRTQQEDSAVYLCASSRDGEAFFGQGTRLTVV.

This clonotype was counted many times. The chain couples TRBV5-1 to TRBJ2-4; a possible D gene is TRBD2 (7 bases). The CDR3 sequence is 15 residues long. Per the germline V gene, CDR1 is SGHRS and CDR2 is YFSETQ. The V gene lost 0 bases and the J gene lost 8 bases, with 15 bases spanning the gap. The DNA for the CDR3 is TGCGCCAGCAGCTTGGACGGGGGGCCCTCGGACATTCAGTACTTC. Translation gives CASSLDGGPSDIQYF.

CDR3 amino acids: CSVDAGSNTGELFF. The CDR3 coding sequence is TGCAGCGTTGATGCGGGTTCGAACACCGGGGAGCTGTTTTTT. The rearrangement joins TRBV29-1 to TRBJ2-2; D may be TRBD2 (5 bases). V gave up 3 bases and J gave up 0 bases, with 8 bases separating them. There are 14 residues in the CDR3. Germline V gene sequence: CDR1 SQVTM, CDR2 ANQGSEA.

This clonotype was observed once. The chain uses TRBV6-1 and TRBJ2-1, with 9 positions matching TRBD1. Losses at the gene ends were 5 bases for V and 2 bases for J; bases not matched to a gene: 4. This CDR3 contains 15 residues. Per the germline V gene, CDR1 is MNHNS and CDR2 is SASEGT. CDR3 sequence: CASSFRTGAYNEQFF. The CDR3 region has the DNA TGTGCCAGCAGTTTTAGGACAGGGGCCTACAATGAGCAGTTCTTC.

The gene calls are TRBV19 and TRBJ1-6; TRBD1 matches 7 bases. V lost 7 bases and J lost 7; bases outside the gene matches: 4. This CDR3 spans 13 amino acids. Germline-derived CDR1 and CDR2 are LNHDA and SQIVND (reference sequence). The DNA of the CDR3 is TGTGCCAGTAACTCGGGACAGAATTCACCCCTCCACTTT. Its protein product is CASNSGQNSPLHF.

This clonotype was detected many times. This chain links TRBV14 with TRBJ1-2; no firm D call. Germline assignment: CDR1 SGHDN and CDR2 FVKESK. The CDR3 is 15 amino acids. V was cut by 0 bases and J by 4 bases, with 12 bases left in between. The CDR3 DNA reads as TGTGCCAGCAGCCAAGATATGGGAGTTTTCTATGGCTACACCTTC. Translating it yields CASSQDMGVFYGYTF.

About this clonotype itself: Compared with germline, one end of the junction differs, possibly owing to a read error. The V call is TRBV10-3, the J call TRBJ2-1; the D gene is possibly TRBD2 (6 bases). CDR3 size: 16 residues. Per the germline V gene, CDR1 is ENHRY and CDR2 is SYGVKD. DNA for the CDR3: TGTGCCATCAGTGAGCTTTTATCGGGCGGGGTCAGTGAGCGGTTCTTC. It encodes CAISELLSGGVSERFF.

This clonotype was picked up many times. Written as DNA, the CDR3 is TGCGCCAGCAGCTTCCGGGACGGACTTAGCTATGGCTACACCTTC. It translates to CASSFRDGLSYGYTF. The chain uses TRBV5-1 and TRBJ1-2, with D maybe TRBD1 (5 bases). Trimming stripped 2 bases from V and 4 bases from J, with 15 bases between. The germline gives CDR1 SGHRS, CDR2 YFSETQ. This CDR3 is built from 15 residues.

In its sample, this clonotype was seen many times. The chain recombines TRBV9 with TRBJ2-3, with 10 bases identical to TRBD2. Per germline, CDR1 SGDLS and CDR2 YYNGEE. With 4 bases clipped from V and 1 base from J, the junction kept 0 bases outside the gene matches. The length of the CDR3 is 14 residues. As DNA, the CDR3 is TGTGCCAGCAGCAGCGGGGGGGGCACAGATACGCAGTATTTT. Its translation: CASSSGGGTDTQYF. The full variable domain, with the rest looked up from reference TRBV9 and TRBJ2-3, is DSGVTQTPKHLITATGQRVTLRCSPRSGDLSVYWYQQSLDQGLQFLIQYYNGEERAKGNILERFSAQQFPDLHSELNLSSLELGDSALYFCASSSGGGTDTQYFGPGTRLTVL.

Comment on this clonotype: The CDR3 does not close with the conserved phenylalanine or tryptophan, likely indicating a read error. The DNA is omitted, as the CDR3 cannot be located on it reliably, and the CDR3 follows TCRdb's listing. The chain combines TRBV7-9 with TRBJ2-7. Termini included, the CDR3 measures 8 amino acids. Germline CDR1 SEHNR, CDR2 FQNEAQ (reference sequence). The CDR3 spells CASSYAYL.

This sequence joins TRBV7-8 and TRBJ2-2; tentatively, D is TRBD2 (7 bases). V gave up 6 bases and J gave up 0 bases, with 14 bases separating them. The CDR3 contains 16 residues. The germline CDR1 and CDR2 sequences are SGHVS and FQNEAQ. As DNA, the CDR3 is TGTGCCAGCAGTCAACGCGGGGGCGCGAACACCGGGGAGCTGTTTTTT. It codes for CASSQRGGANTGELFF.

This chain connects TRBV20-1 to TRBJ2-7, with D possibly TRBD2 on 5 matching bases. The CDR3 totals 12 residues. Germline assignment: CDR1 DFQATT and CDR2 SNEGSKA (reference sequence). The CDR3 region has the DNA TGCAGCCCCCTAGCTTCTTCGTACGAGCAGTACTTC. Protein: CSPLASSYEQYF.